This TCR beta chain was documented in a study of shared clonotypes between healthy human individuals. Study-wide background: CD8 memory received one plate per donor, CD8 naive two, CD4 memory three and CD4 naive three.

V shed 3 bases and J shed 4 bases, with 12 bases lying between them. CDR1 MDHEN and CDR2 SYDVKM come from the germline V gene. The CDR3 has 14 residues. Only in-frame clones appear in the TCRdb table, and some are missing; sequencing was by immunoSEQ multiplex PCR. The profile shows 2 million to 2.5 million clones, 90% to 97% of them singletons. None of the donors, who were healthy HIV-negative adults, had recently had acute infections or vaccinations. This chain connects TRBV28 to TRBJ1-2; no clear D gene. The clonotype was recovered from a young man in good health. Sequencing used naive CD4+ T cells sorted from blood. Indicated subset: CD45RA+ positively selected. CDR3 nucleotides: TGTGCCAGCAGTTTTCTAGGACGGATCTATGGCTACACCTTC. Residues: CASSFLGRIYGYTF.